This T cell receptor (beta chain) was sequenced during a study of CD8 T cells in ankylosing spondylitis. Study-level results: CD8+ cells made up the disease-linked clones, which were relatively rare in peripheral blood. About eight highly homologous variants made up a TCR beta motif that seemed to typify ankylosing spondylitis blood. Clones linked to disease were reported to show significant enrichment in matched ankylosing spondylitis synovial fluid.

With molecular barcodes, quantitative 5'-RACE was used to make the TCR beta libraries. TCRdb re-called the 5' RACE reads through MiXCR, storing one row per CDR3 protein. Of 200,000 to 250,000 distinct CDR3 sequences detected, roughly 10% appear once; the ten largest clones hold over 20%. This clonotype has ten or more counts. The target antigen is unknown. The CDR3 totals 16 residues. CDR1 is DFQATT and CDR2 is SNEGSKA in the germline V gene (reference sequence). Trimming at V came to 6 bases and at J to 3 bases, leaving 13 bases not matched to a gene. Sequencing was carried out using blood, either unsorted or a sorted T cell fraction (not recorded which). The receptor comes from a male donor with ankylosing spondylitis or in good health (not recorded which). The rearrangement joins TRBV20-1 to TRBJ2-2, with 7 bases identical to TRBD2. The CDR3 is CSALTGGGLDTGELFF. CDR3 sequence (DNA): TGCAGTGCCCTGACTGGGGGGGGTTTAGACACCGGGGAGCTGTTTTTT.